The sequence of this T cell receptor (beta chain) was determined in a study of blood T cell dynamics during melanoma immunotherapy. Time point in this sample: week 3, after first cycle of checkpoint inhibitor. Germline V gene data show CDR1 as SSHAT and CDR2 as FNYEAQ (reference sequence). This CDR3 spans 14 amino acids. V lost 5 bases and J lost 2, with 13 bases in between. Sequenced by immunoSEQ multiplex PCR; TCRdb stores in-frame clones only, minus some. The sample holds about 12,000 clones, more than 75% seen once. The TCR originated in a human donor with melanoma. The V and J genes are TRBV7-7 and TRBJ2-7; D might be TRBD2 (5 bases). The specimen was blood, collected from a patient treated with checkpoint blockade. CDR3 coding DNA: TGTGCCAGCAGCGAAGACCGGGATACCTACGAGCAGTACTTC. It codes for CASSEDRDTYEQYF.